Presented here are 10 T cell receptor beta chains from one specimen sequenced in a study of T cells in localized non-small cell lung cancer (dated by TCRdb to about 2020). Libraries were built with the immunoSEQ multiplex PCR assay. The table was pulled from immuneACCESS by TCRdb, which kept in-frame rearrangements only. Such tables lose some clones; where checked, under half of the loss comes from unresolved V genes, and the rest has no known cause. The table for this sample lists 12,000 or so clones; about 84% of them were counted only once. Approximately 23% of the sample comes from the top ten. The sequenced sample was peripheral blood, obtained before any cancer treatment. These receptors all come from a male donor at least 60 years old with stage I lung adenocarcinoma.

The rearrangement joins TRBV27 to TRBJ1-1; 11 nucleotides agree with TRBD1. J lost 0 bases, V lost 1 base, and 7 bases had no gene match. Germline V gene sequence: CDR1 MNHEY, CDR2 SMNVEV (reference sequence). This CDR3 contains 18 residues. The CDR3 region is CASSLLWTGGRMNTEAFF. CDR3 nucleotide sequence: TGTGCCAGCAGTTTATTATGGACAGGGGGCAGAATGAACACTGAAGCTTTCTTT.

The rearrangement links TRBV2 to TRBJ1-3; a possible D gene is TRBD1 (5 bases). The CDR3 totals 14 residues. In germline, CDR1 is SNHLY, CDR2 FYNNEI. V was shortened by 3 bases and J by 2 bases, with 8 bases between the two germline ends. CDR3 sequence (DNA): TGTGCCAGCAGTGAGCGGGGGGCTGGAAACACCATATATTTT. As protein: CASSERGAGNTIYF.

Here the CDR3 DNA reads TGTGCCAGCAGTGAACCGGGACAGGGTGAGAATGAGCAGTTCTTC. It yields the protein CASSEPGQGENEQFF. The chain recombines TRBV2 with TRBJ2-1; 9 bases align to TRBD1. V trimming: 2 bases; J trimming: 7 bases; junction bases outside the gene matches: 6. The CDR3 totals 15 residues. In germline, CDR1 is SNHLY, CDR2 FYNNEI.

CDR3 amino acids: CSVAGTQGQPQHF. DNA of the CDR3: TGCAGCGTTGCCGGGACCCAGGGGCAGCCCCAGCATTTT. The rearrangement joins TRBV29-1 to TRBJ1-5, with D tentatively TRBD1 (6 bases). Germline CDR1 SQVTM, CDR2 ANQGSEA. The length of the CDR3 is 13 residues. Trimming took off 4 bases at V and 7 bases at J, with 14 bases between the two ends. The variable domain in full, with the rest retrieved from reference TRBV29-1 and TRBJ1-5, is SAVISQKPSRDICQRGTSLTIQCQVDSQVTMMFWYRQQPGQSLTLIATANQGSEATYESGFVIDKFPISRPNLTFSTLTVSNMSPEDSSIYLCSVAGTQGQPQHFGDGTRLSIL.

V gene TRBV7-2 combines with J gene TRBJ2-7; TRBD1 is a possible D gene (6 bases). Germline CDR1 and CDR2: SGHTA and FQGNSA. The CDR3 is made up of 17 amino acids. Trimming stripped 5 bases from V and 0 bases from J, with 20 bases between. CDR3 amino acids: CASSPGMGARSSYEQYF. The CDR3 bases are TGTGCCAGCAGCCCCGGGATGGGGGCCAGGAGCTCCTACGAGCAGTACTTC.

The chain employs TRBV7-2 and TRBJ1-3; D call uncertain. The germline V gene encodes CDR1 SGHTA and CDR2 FQGNSA. This CDR3 has 15 residues. V was pared by 1 base and J by 0 bases, with 7 bases between. CDR3: CASSLGGSSGNTIYF. DNA for the CDR3: TGTGCCAGCAGCTTAGGAGGGAGCTCTGGAAACACCATATATTTT.

This chain connects TRBV10-1 to TRBJ2-1, with D maybe TRBD2 (5 bases). The V end was cut by 7 bases, the J end by 0 bases, with 25 bases between. This CDR3 contains 19 residues. Germline V gene sequence: CDR1 WNHNN, CDR2 SYGVQD (reference sequence). The CDR3 loop is CASTSRGKKEEGSYNEQFF. Here the CDR3 DNA reads TGCGCCAGCACGAGTAGAGGCAAGAAGGAGGAAGGCTCCTACAATGAGCAGTTCTTC.

As concerns this clone: At one end, the junction sequence differs from germline, possibly due to a read error. The rearrangement joins TRBV5-8 to TRBJ1-3; D might be TRBD1 (5 bases). Germline CDR1 and CDR2: SGHTS and YDEGEE. The CDR3 is 15 residues long. This CDR3 reads CASTLQGPSGNTIYF. The CDR3 DNA is TGTGCCAGCACCTTGCAGGGACCCTCTGGAAACACCATATATTTT.

This clone is medium-sized in the sample. This chain connects TRBV6-4 to TRBJ2-3, with TRBD2 matching over 7 bases. Germline V lookup: CDR1 MRHNA, CDR2 SNTAGT. The CDR3 consists of 14 residues. V trimming: 7 bases; J trimming: 0 bases; junction bases outside the gene matches: 4. As DNA, the CDR3 is TGTGCCAGCAAAGAACTAGCGAGCACAGATACGCAGTATTTT. Encoded protein: CASKELASTDTQYF.

The chain uses TRBV7-9 and TRBJ2-2; no reliable D call. The CDR3 loop spans 13 amino acids. Germline CDR1 reads SEHNR; CDR2 reads FQNEAQ (reference sequence). Trimming removed 5 bases from V and 6 bases from J, with 10 bases in between. DNA for the CDR3: TGTGCCAGCAGCCCCGCTGGGGCCGGGGAGCTGTTTTTT. Residues: CASSPAGAGELFF.